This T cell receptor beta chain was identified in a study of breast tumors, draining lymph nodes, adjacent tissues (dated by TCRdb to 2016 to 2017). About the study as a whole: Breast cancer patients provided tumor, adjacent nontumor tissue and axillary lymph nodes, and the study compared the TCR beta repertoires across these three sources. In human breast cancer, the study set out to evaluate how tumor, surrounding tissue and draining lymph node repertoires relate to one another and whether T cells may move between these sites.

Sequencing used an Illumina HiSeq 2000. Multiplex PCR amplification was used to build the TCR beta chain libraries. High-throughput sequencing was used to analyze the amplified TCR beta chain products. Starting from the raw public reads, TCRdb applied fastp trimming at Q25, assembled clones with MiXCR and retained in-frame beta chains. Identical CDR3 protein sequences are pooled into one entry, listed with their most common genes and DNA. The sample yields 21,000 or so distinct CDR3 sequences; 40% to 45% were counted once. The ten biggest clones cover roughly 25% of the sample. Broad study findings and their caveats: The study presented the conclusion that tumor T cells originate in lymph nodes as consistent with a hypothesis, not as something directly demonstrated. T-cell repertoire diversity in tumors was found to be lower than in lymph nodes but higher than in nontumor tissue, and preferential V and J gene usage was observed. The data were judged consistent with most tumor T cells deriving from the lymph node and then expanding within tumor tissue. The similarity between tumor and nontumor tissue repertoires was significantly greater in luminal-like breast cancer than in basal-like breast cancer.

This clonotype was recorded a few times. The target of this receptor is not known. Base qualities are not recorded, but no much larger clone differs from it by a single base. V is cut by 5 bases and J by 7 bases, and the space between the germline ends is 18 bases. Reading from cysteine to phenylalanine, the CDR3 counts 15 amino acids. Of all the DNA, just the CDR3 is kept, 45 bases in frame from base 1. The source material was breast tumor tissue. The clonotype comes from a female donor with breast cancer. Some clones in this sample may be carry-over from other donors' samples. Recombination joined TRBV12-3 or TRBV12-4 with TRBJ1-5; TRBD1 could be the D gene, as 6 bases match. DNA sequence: TGTGCCAGCAGTGCGGGTAGGGGGGCGGAACAGCCCCAGCATTTT. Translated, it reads CASSAGRGAEQPQHF.